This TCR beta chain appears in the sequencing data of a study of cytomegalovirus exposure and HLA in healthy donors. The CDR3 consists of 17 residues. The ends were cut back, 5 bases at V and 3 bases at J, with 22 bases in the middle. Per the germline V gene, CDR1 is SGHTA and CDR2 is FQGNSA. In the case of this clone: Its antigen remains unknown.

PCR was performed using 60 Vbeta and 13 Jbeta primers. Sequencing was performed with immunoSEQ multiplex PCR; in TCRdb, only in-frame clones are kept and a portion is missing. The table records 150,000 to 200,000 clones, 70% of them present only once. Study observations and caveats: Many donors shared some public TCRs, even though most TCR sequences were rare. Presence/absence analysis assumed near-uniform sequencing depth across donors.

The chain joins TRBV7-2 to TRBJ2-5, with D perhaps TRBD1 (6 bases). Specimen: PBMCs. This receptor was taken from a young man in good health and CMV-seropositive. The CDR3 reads CASSLWGRGGREETQYF. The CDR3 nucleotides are TGTGCCAGCAGCCTTTGGGGTCGAGGGGGAAGGGAAGAGACCCAGTACTTC.